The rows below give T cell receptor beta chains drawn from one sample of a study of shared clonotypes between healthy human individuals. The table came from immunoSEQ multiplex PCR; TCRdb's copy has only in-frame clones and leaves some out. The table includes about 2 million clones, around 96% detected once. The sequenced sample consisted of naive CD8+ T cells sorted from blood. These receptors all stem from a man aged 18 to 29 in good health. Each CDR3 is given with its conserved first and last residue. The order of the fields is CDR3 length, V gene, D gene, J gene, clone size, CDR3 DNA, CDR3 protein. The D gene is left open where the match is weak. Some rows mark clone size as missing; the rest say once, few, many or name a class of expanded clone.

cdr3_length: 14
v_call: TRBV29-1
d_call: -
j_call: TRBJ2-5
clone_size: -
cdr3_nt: TGCAGCGTTGATCCGCTAGCGTTACAAGAGACCCAGTACTTC
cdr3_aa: CSVDPLALQETQYF

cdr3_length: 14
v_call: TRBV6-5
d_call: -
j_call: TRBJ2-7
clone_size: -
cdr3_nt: TGTGCCAGCAGTTACTCAGAGGGGTTCGGCGAGCAGTACTTC
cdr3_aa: CASSYSEGFGEQYF

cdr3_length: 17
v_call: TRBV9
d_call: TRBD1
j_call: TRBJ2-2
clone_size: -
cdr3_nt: TGTGCCAGCAGCGTAGTTGCGACAGGGCCGAACACCGGGGAGCTGTTTTTT
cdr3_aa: CASSVVATGPNTGELFF

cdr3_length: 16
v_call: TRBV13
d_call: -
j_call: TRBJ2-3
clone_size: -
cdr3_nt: TGTGCCAGCAGCTTAGAGAGGGGGGGCATGACAGATACGCAGTATTTT
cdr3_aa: CASSLERGGMTDTQYF

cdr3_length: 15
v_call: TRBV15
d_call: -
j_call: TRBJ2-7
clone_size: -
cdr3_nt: TGTGCCACCAGCAGAGGCGGGGACAGTCACTACGAGCAGTACTTC
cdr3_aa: CATSRGGDSHYEQYF

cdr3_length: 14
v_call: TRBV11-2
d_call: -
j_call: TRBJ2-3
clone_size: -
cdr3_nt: TGTGCCAGCAGCTATCCAGGGGGCACAGATACGCAGTATTTT
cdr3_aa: CASSYPGGTDTQYF

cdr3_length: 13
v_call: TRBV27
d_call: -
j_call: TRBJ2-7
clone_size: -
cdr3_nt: TGTGCCAGCACCGATACAGGGAGTCACGAGCAGTACTTC
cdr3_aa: CASTDTGSHEQYF

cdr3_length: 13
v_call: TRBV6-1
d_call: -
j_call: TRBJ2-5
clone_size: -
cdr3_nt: TGTGCCAGCAGTGAGGGGCGGTCCGGGACCCAGTACTTC
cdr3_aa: CASSEGRSGTQYF

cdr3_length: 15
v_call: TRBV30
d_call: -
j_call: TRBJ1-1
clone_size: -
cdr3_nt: TGTGCCTGGAGTGACGGTTGGTCCGGAGCAGGTGAAGCTTTCTTT
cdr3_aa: CAWSDGWSGAGEAFF

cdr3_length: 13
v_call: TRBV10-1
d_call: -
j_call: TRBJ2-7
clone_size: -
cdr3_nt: TGCGCCAGCAGTGATAGGACCTCCTACGAGCAGTACTTC
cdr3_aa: CASSDRTSYEQYF

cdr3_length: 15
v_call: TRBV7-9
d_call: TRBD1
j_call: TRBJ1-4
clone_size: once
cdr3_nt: TGTGCCAGCAGCTTAGTGGGACAGGGAACAGAAAAACTGTTTTTT
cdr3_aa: CASSLVGQGTEKLFF

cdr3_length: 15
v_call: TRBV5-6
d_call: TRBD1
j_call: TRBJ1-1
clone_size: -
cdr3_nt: TGTGCCAGCAGCGCGACAGGGACAGGGGACACTGAAGCTTTCTTT
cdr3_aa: CASSATGTGDTEAFF

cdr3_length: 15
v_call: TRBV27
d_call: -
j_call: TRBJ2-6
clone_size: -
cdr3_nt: TGTGCCAGCAGTGTCGGAGCATCTGGGGCCAACGTCCTGACTTTC
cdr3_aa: CASSVGASGANVLTF

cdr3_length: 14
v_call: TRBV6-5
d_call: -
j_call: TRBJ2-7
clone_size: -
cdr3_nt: TGTGCCAGCAGCCCCCCTGGGGCCACCTACGAGCAGTACTTC
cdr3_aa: CASSPPGATYEQYF

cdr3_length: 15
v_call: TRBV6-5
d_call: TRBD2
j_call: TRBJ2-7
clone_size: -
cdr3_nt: TGTGCCAGCAGCCCAGACTTAGCGGGGGCCTACGAGCAGTACTTC
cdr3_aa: CASSPDLAGAYEQYF

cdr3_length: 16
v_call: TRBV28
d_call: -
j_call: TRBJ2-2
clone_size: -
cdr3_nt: TGTGCCAGCAGTTTGGGACCGGATGGTGATCCCGGGGAGCTGTTTTTT
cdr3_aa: CASSLGPDGDPGELFF

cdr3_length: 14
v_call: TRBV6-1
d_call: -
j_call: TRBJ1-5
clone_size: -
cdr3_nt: TGTGCCAGCAGTGAGATGGGAAGCAATCAGCCCCAGCATTTT
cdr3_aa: CASSEMGSNQPQHF

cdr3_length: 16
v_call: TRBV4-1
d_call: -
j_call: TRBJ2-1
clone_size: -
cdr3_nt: TGCGCCAGCAGCCAAGAGAAGGCGAGCTCCTACAATGAGCAGTTCTTC
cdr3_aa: CASSQEKASSYNEQFF

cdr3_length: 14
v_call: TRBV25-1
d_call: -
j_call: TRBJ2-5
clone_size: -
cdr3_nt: TGTGCCAGCAGTGGTACCGAGACAGAAGAGACCCAGTACTTC
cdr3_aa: CASSGTETEETQYF

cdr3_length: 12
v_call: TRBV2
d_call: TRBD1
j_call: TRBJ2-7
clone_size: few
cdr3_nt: TGTGCCAGCGAGGGACAGGAGGGCGAGCAGTACTTC
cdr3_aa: CASEGQEGEQYF

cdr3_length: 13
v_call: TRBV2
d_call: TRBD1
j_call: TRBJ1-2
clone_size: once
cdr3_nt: TGTGCCAGCAACACAGGGGGCAGCTATGGCTACACCTTC
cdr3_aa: CASNTGGSYGYTF

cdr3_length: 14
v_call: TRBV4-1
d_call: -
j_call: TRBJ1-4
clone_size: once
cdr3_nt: TGCGCCAGCAGCCAAGTGGTAAATAATGAAAAACTGTTTTTT
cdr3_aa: CASSQVVNNEKLFF

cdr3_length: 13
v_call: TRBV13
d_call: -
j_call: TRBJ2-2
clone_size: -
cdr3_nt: TGTGCCAGCAGCATAGGTGACACCGGGGAGCTGTTTTTT
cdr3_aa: CASSIGDTGELFF

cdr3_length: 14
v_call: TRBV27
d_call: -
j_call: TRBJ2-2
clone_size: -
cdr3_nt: TGTGCCAGCAGCCCCGACTCCCCCCCCGGGGAGCTGTTTTTT
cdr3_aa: CASSPDSPPGELFF

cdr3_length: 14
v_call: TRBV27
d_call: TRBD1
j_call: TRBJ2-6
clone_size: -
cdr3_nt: TGTGCCAGCAGCCAGGGGGTTGGGGCCAACGTCCTGACTTTC
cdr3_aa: CASSQGVGANVLTF

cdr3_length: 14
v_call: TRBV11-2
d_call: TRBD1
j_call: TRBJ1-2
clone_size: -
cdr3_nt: TGTGCCAGCAGCTTGGGGACAGGTTCCTATGGCTACACCTTC
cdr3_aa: CASSLGTGSYGYTF

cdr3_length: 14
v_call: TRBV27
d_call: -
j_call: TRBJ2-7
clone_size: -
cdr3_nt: TGTGCCAGCAGTTTAGGGGGGCTCTCCTCCGAGCAGTACTTC
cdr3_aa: CASSLGGLSSEQYF

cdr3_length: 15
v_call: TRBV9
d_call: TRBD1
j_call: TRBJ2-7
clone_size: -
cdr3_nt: TGTGCCAGCAGCGTAGGGACAGGGGGAGCCTACGAGCAGTACTTC
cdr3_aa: CASSVGTGGAYEQYF

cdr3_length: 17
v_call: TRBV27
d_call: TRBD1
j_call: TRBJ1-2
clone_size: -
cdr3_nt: TGTGCCAGCAGTTTAGATTGGGGGACAGGCGATAACTATGGCTACACCTTC
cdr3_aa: CASSLDWGTGDNYGYTF